This TCR beta chain was identified in a study of PD-L1 blockade in urothelial cancer. Notes on the study in general: Greater 3-week expansion of tumor-associated blood clones was recorded for durable-benefit patients.

With regard to this clone: No antigen is known for it.

The germline V gene has CDR1 SGHRS and CDR2 YFSETQ. The CDR3 is made up of 15 amino acids. The trim removed 3 bases at V and 4 bases at J, leaving 4 bases unmatched. Profiled with immunoSEQ multiplex PCR; TCRdb holds only in-frame clones, not every one. The data hold approximately 72,000 clones, with 75% to 90% observed a single time. The time point was: pretreatment peripheral blood. The sequence derives from a man between 60 and 70 years old with urothelial cancer. This sequence joins TRBV5-1 and TRBJ2-2; 9 positions match TRBD1. The sequences come from PBMCs, collected around atezolizumab (anti-PD-L1) treatment. This CDR3 is CASSYRGPSTGELFF. CDR3 DNA sequence: TGCGCCAGCAGCTACAGGGGGCCGAGCACCGGGGAGCTGTTTTTT.